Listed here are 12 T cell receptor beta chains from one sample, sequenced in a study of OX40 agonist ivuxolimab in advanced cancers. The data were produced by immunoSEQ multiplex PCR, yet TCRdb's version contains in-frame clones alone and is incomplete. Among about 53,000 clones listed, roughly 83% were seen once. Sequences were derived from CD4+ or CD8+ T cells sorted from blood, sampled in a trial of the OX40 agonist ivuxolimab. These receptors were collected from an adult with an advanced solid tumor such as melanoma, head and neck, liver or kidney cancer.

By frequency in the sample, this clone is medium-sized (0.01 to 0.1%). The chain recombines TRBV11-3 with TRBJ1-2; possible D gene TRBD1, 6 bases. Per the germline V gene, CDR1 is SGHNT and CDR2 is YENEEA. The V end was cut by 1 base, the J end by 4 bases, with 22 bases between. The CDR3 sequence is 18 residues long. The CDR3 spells CASSLGGRGNLKSYGYTF. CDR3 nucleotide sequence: TGTGCCAGCAGCTTAGGGGGGCGAGGAAACCTGAAGTCCTATGGCTACACCTTC. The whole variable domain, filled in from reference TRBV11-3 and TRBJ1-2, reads EAGVVQSPRYKIIEKKQPVAFWCNPISGHNTLYWYLQNLGQGPELLIRYENEEAVDDSQLPKDRFSAERLKGVDSTLKIQPAELGDSAVYLCASSLGGRGNLKSYGYTFGSGTRLTVV.

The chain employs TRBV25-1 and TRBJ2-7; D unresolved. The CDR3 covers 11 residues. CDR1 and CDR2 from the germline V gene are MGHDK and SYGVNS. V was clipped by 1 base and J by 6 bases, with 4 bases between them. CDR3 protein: CASSEFSEQYF. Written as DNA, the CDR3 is TGTGCCAGCAGTGAATTTTCCGAGCAGTACTTC.

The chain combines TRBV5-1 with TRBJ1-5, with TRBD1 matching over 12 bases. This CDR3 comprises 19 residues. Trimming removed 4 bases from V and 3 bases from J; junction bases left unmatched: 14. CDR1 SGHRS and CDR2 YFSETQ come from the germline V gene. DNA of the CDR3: TGCGCCAGCAGCCCGGGACAGGGGGCGAGCGTTTTAACCAATCAGCCCCAGCATTTT. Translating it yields CASSPGQGASVLTNQPQHF.

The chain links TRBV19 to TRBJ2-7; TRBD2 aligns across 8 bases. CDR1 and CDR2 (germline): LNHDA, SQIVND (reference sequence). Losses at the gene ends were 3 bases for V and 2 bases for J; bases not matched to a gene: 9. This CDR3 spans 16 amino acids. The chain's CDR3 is CASSMGSGRVPYEQYF. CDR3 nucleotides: TGTGCCAGTAGTATGGGGAGCGGGAGAGTCCCCTACGAGCAGTACTTC.

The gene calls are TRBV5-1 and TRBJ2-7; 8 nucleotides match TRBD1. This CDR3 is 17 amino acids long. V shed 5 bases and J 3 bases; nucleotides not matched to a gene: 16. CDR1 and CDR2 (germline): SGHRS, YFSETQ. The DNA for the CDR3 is TGCGCCAGCAGTGCTTGGTCGGACAGGGCAAGTCTCTACGAGCAGTACTTC. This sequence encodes CASSAWSDRASLYEQYF. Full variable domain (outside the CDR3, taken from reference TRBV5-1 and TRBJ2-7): KAGVTQTPRYLIKTRGQQVTLSCSPISGHRSVSWYQQTPGQGLQFLFEYFSETQRNKGNFPGRFSGRQFSNSRSEMNVSTLELGDSALYLCASSAWSDRASLYEQYFGPGTRLTVT.

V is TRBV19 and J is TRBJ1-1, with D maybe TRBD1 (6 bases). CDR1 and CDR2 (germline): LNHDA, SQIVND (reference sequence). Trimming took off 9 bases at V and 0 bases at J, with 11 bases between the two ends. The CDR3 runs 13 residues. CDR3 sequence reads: CASYREMNTEAFF. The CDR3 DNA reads TGTGCCAGCTACAGGGAGATGAACACTGAAGCTTTCTTT.

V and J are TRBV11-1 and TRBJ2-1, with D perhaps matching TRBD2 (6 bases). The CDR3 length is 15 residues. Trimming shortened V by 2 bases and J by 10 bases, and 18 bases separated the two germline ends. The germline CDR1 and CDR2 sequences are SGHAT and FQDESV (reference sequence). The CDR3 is CASSLFTSSFGEQFF. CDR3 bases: TGTGCCAGCAGCTTATTCACTAGCTCCTTCGGGGAGCAGTTCTTC.

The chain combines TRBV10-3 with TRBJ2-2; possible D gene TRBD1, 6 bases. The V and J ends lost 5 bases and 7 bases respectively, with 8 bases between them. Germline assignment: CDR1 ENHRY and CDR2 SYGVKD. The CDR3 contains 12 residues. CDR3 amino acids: CAISSGDGELFF. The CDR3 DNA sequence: TGTGCCATCAGTTCAGGGGACGGGGAGCTGTTTTTT.

The DNA of the CDR3 is TGTGCCAGCAGCTTAGTCGGGACAGGAAATCTAGAGACCCAGTACTTC. Protein product: CASSLVGTGNLETQYF. This sequence joins TRBV7-8 and TRBJ2-5; 8 bases agree with TRBD1. V was pared by 1 base and J by 4 bases, with 8 bases of the junction left unmatched. Germline CDR1 and CDR2: SGHVS and FQNEAQ. The CDR3 runs 16 residues.

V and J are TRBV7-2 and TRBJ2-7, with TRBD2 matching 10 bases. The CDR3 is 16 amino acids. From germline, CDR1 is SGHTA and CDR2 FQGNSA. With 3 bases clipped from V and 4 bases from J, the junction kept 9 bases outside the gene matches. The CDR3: CASSFSSGRWDYEQYF. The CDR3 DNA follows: TGTGCCAGCAGCTTTTCTAGCGGGAGATGGGATTACGAGCAGTACTTC.

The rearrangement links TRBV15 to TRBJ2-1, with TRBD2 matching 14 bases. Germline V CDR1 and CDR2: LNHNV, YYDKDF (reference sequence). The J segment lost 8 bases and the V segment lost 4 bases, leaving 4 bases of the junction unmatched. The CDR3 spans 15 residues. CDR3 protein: CATSTRLAGGDEQFF. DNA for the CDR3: TGTGCCACCAGCACCCGACTAGCGGGAGGGGATGAGCAGTTCTTC.

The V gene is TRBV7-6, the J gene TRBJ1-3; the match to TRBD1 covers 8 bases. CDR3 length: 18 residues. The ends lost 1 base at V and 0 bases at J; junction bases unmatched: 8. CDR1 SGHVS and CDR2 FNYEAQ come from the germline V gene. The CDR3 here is CASSLVGTGSLSGNTIYF. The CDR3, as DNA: TGTGCCAGCAGCTTAGTGGGGACAGGATCTCTCTCTGGAAACACCATATATTTT.